A selection of T cell receptor beta chains follows, all from one sample in a study of identical twins. TCRdb re-analysed the 5' RACE reads in MiXCR, keeping a single row per CDR3 protein. The table lists 400,000 to 500,000 distinct CDR3 sequences, 13% to 15% of them singletons, with approximately 1% in the top ten. The same data also contributed to another study, on yellow fever vaccine responses in identical twins.

What was sequenced was CD4+ T cells sorted from blood. The receptors here all came from a woman under 30 in good health. CDR3s include the opening cysteine and the closing phenylalanine or tryptophan. Fields, in order: CDR3 length, J gene, V gene, CDR3 protein.

CDR3 length: 13
J gene: TRBJ1-5
V gene: TRBV18
CDR3 protein: CASSPGYNQPQHF

CDR3 length: 16
J gene: TRBJ2-3
V gene: TRBV12-3/TRBV12-4
CDR3 protein: CASSLPRTGPTDTQYF

CDR3 length: 13
J gene: TRBJ1-3
V gene: TRBV29-1
CDR3 protein: CSAIQGKGNTIYF

CDR3 length: 14
J gene: TRBJ2-7
V gene: TRBV10-1
CDR3 protein: CASSSSGRTHEQYF

CDR3 length: 17
J gene: TRBJ1-5
V gene: TRBV4-3
CDR3 protein: CASSQGVAGQGRQPQHF

CDR3 length: 14
J gene: TRBJ2-5
V gene: TRBV20-1
CDR3 protein: CSARDWTGQETQYF

CDR3 length: 14
J gene: TRBJ2-7
V gene: TRBV7-9
CDR3 protein: CASSPYSTSYEQYF

CDR3 length: 15
J gene: TRBJ2-3
V gene: TRBV10-2
CDR3 protein: CASKVGGAFGDTQYF

CDR3 length: 16
J gene: TRBJ2-3
V gene: TRBV6-5
CDR3 protein: CASSYSNRGRTDTQYF

CDR3 length: 14
J gene: TRBJ2-1
V gene: TRBV10-3
CDR3 protein: CAISALAEYNEQFF

CDR3 length: 13
J gene: TRBJ2-7
V gene: TRBV20-1
CDR3 protein: CSVPQGQPYEQYF

CDR3 length: 17
J gene: TRBJ2-1
V gene: TRBV14
CDR3 protein: CASSQRTPGGRSNEQFF

CDR3 length: 15
J gene: TRBJ2-5
V gene: TRBV9
CDR3 protein: CASSVRDSPGETQYF

CDR3 length: 15
J gene: TRBJ2-2
V gene: TRBV3-1
CDR3 protein: CASSTAGALTGELFF

CDR3 length: 13
J gene: TRBJ2-7
V gene: TRBV18
CDR3 protein: CASSHETLDEQYF

CDR3 length: 15
J gene: TRBJ2-7
V gene: TRBV20-1
CDR3 protein: CSARVLTGSSYEQYF

CDR3 length: 15
J gene: TRBJ1-6
V gene: TRBV7-9
CDR3 protein: CASSSQGTADSPLHF

CDR3 length: 14
J gene: TRBJ2-5
V gene: TRBV2
CDR3 protein: CASSDDRGSETQYF